This T cell receptor beta chain was identified in a study of OX40 agonist ivuxolimab in advanced cancers. CDR1 is SGHTA, CDR2 FQGTGA, per germline. Trimming stripped 5 bases from V and 1 base from J, with 10 bases between. The length of the CDR3 is 14 residues. General observations from the study: Near-lowest levels of clonal expansion characterized partial responders at 0.1-3.0 mg/kg.

TCRdb keeps only in-frame clones here, not all; method: immunoSEQ multiplex PCR. The top ten clones hold 0.26% of a sample with 99,000 or so clones, 85% to 95% of them seen once. For this clone: What it binds is unknown.

The clonotype was recovered from an adult with an advanced solid tumor such as melanoma, head and neck, liver or kidney cancer. The chain couples TRBV7-3 to TRBJ2-3; D might be TRBD2 (7 bases). The sequencing used CD4+ or CD8+ T cells sorted from blood, collected in a trial of the OX40 agonist ivuxolimab. CDR3 DNA: TGTGCCAGCAGCAAAGGGGGGGGCACAGATACGCAGTATTTT. It codes for CASSKGGGTDTQYF.